This T cell receptor (beta chain) originates from a study of T cell changes during pregnancy in multiple sclerosis (dated by TCRdb to the late 2010s). Study-level background: Changes in the T cell repertoire over the course of pregnancy were examined in this study in women with multiple sclerosis.

Based on the germline V gene (reference sequence), the CDR1 and CDR2 sequences are SGHNT and YYREEE. Its CDR3 holds 14 amino acids, cysteine through phenylalanine. Of all the DNA, just the CDR3 is kept, 42 bases in frame from base 1. Trimming takes 3 bases from V and 3 bases from J, and the germline ends sit 13 bases apart. Library creation used the immunoSEQ multiplex PCR assay. TCRdb carries this immuneACCESS record with in-frame sequences only. Its versions omit some clonotypes, under half of them owing to an unresolved V gene in the studies checked, with the rest unexplained. This sample lists roughly 48,000 clones; about nine tenths were detected once. Of the sample, around 1.2% falls within the top ten clones. Concerning this clone: It has no known antigen specificity. Base qualities were left out, and no much larger clone turns up one base away.

The V and J segments used are TRBV5-4 and TRBJ2-7; a weak D assignment points to TRBD2 (6 bases agree). Source: CD4+ T cells from peripheral blood mononuclear cells, taken in the second trimester of pregnancy. This TCR was sampled from a female donor with multiple sclerosis, enrolled in a pregnancy study. The DNA sequence is as follows: TGTGCCAGCAGCTCGGCCTCGGGGGTCTACGAGCAGTACTTC. Its product reads: CASSSASGVYEQYF.